A single sample is the source of the 22 T cell receptor beta chains below, sequenced in a study of CD8 T cells in Susac syndrome. With random hexamers, reverse transcription was performed on roughly 0.45 to 1 ug of RNA. One entry per CDR3 protein results from TCRdb running MiXCR on the immunoSEQ multiplex PCR reads. Here the sample spans about 130,000 distinct CDR3 sequences, just over 90% being singletons. Source material: CD8+ T cells from PBMCs. The receptors were sampled from a human donor with multiple sclerosis.

There are a few counts of this clonotype. Mismatch with germline at one junction end may stem from a read error. This chain joins TRBV28 and TRBJ1-6; D is ambiguous. Germline V CDR1 and CDR2: MDHEN, SYDVKM. This CDR3 contains 15 residues. In nucleotides, the CDR3 is TGTGCCAGCAGTTCAAGAGGACTGAGAAATTCCCCCCTCCACTTT. Amino acids: CASSSRGLRNSPLHF. Full variable domain (remainder filled in from reference TRBV28 and TRBJ1-6): DVKVTQSSRYLVKRTGEKVFLECVQDMDHENMFWYRQDPGLGLRLIYFSYDVKMKEKGDIPEGYSVSREKKERFSLILESASTNQTSMYLCASSSRGLRNSPLHFGNGTRLTVT.

The J gene is TRBJ2-5, the V gene TRBV6-6; no reliable D call. Germline V CDR1 and CDR2: MNHNY, SVGAGI (reference sequence). CDR3 size: 14 residues. V lost 7 bases to trimming and J lost 1 base, with 13 bases between them. As DNA, the CDR3 is TGTGCCAGCACCCCGGTCTGGGGCCAAGAGACCCAGTACTTC. This translates into CASTPVWGQETQYF.

V gene TRBV29-1 combines with J gene TRBJ1-5; TRBD1 is a possible D gene (5 bases). From germline, CDR1 is SQVTM and CDR2 ANQGSEA. The ends were cut back, 3 bases at V and 1 base at J, with 10 bases in the middle. The CDR3 sequence is 14 residues long. CDR3 amino acids: CSVDGGGSNQPQHF. CDR3 DNA: TGCAGCGTTGATGGGGGAGGGAGCAATCAGCCCCAGCATTTT.

The chain joins TRBV20-1 to TRBJ2-2; D may be TRBD2 (5 bases). V was clipped by 6 bases and J by 5 bases, with 13 bases between them. The germline gives CDR1 DFQATT, CDR2 SNEGSKA (reference sequence). The CDR3 covers 13 residues. The CDR3 DNA is TGCAGTGCGCGGGTGTCCCGAACCGGGGAGCTGTTTTTT. It is translated as CSARVSRTGELFF.

In its sample, this clonotype was seen once. This chain links TRBV29-1 with TRBJ2-1, with D perhaps TRBD1 (5 bases). The germline gives CDR1 SQVTM, CDR2 ANQGSEA. The CDR3 runs to 16 residues. V dropped 3 bases and J dropped 1 base, with 16 bases sitting between them. The CDR3 loop is CSVEGQMGLSYNEQFF. In DNA form, the CDR3 reads TGCAGCGTTGAGGGGCAAATGGGGCTATCCTACAATGAGCAGTTCTTC.

This rearrangement joins TRBV19 to TRBJ2-2, with D unclear. Germline V gene sequence: CDR1 LNHDA, CDR2 SQIVND (reference sequence). V lost 5 bases and J lost 2, with 12 bases in between. CDR3 size: 15 residues. The DNA of the CDR3 is TGTGCCAGTAGTGCTTTTCAACTTAACACCGGGGAGCTGTTTTTT. As protein: CASSAFQLNTGELFF.

V is TRBV5-1 and J is TRBJ1-2; D gene uncertain. Trimming removed 0 bases at V and 0 bases at J, with 15 bases between. CDR3 length equals 17 residues. CDR1 is SGHRS and CDR2 is YFSETQ in the germline V gene. The chain's CDR3 is CASSLEAGGKANYGYTF. Here the CDR3 DNA reads TGCGCCAGCAGCTTGGAGGCCGGCGGAAAAGCTAACTATGGCTACACCTTC.

The chain links TRBV12-5 to TRBJ2-5, with 7 bases matching TRBD2. The J segment lost 5 bases and the V segment lost 1 base, leaving 7 bases of the junction unmatched. CDR3 length: 15 residues. Germline V gene sequence: CDR1 LGHNT, CDR2 FRNRAP. For the CDR3, the DNA is TGTGCTAGTGGTTTGGGCCTACCCGGGGGGGAGACCCAGTACTTC. Its translation is CASGLGLPGGETQYF. The variable domain in full, with the rest retrieved from reference TRBV12-5 and TRBJ2-5, is DARVTQTPRHKVTEMGQEVTMRCQPILGHNTVFWYRQTMMQGLELLAYFRNRAPLDDSGMPKDRFSAEMPDATLATLKIQPSEPRDSAVYFCASGLGLPGGETQYFGPGTRLLVL.

The rearrangement joins TRBV2 to TRBJ2-7; D is unclear. From germline, CDR1 is SNHLY and CDR2 FYNNEI. V shed 8 bases and J shed 3 bases, with 17 bases lying between them. The length of the CDR3 is 14 residues. As DNA, the CDR3 is TGTGCCAGCGGCCGTTCGAACCTCGACTACGAGCAGTACGTC. Its protein product is CASGRSNLDYEQYV.

J is TRBJ2-5 and V is TRBV27; 9 positions match TRBD2. Trimming at V came to 5 bases and at J to 1 base, leaving 8 bases not matched to a gene. The CDR3 is 16 amino acids. CDR1 and CDR2 (germline): MNHEY, SMNVEV (reference sequence). This chain's CDR3 is CASSEASGALQETQYF. The CDR3 nucleotides are TGTGCCAGCAGTGAGGCTAGCGGGGCCCTCCAAGAGACCCAGTACTTC.

This clonotype was recorded once. The rearrangement joins TRBV10-1 to TRBJ2-5; D is undetermined. V lost 3 bases, J lost 2 bases, and 10 bases lay in between. The CDR3 is 14 amino acids. CDR1 is WNHNN, CDR2 SYGVQD, per germline (reference sequence). The CDR3 DNA reads TGCGCCAGCAGTGATTTCAGAGAGCAAGAGACCCAGTACTTC. Residues: CASSDFREQETQYF.

The genes are TRBV6-1 and TRBJ2-7; D is possibly TRBD1 (6 bases). CDR3 length: 14 residues. The V and J ends lost 5 bases and 0 bases respectively, with 11 bases between them. Looked up from germline, CDR1 is MNHNS and CDR2 is SASEGT. The CDR3 DNA is TGTGCCAGCAGTCCCCGGGACACCTCCTACGAGCAGTACTTC. Translating gives CASSPRDTSYEQYF.

V gene TRBV7-9 combines with J gene TRBJ2-7, with 7 positions matching TRBD1. The ends lost 3 bases at V and 2 bases at J; junction bases unmatched: 7. The length of the CDR3 is 15 residues. Germline loops: CDR1 SEHNR, CDR2 FQNEAQ (reference sequence). The CDR3 here is CASSFMTGRPYEQYV. The CDR3 nucleotides read TGTGCCAGCAGCTTCATGACAGGGAGACCCTACGAGCAGTACGTC.

The chain couples TRBV7-9 to TRBJ2-3; 7 nucleotides line up with TRBD2. The germline V gene has CDR1 SEHNR and CDR2 FQNEAQ (reference sequence). The V and J ends lost 4 bases and 2 bases, in that order; junction bases with no gene match: 6. The CDR3 is 15 amino acids. The CDR3 nucleotides are TGTGCCAGCAGCTCCCCCCGGGGGGACACAGATACGCAGTATTTT. Its protein is CASSSPRGDTDTQYF. The entire variable domain, with the rest obtained from reference TRBV7-9 and TRBJ2-3, is as follows: DTGVSQNPRHKITKRGQNVTFRCDPISEHNRLYWYRQTLGQGPEFLTYFQNEAQLEKSRLLSDRFSAERPKGSFSTLEIQRTEQGDSAMYLCASSSPRGDTDTQYFGPGTRLTVL.

This chain links TRBV7-9 with TRBJ1-5; TRBD1 aligns across 7 bases. V lost 4 bases to trimming and J lost 1 base; unmatched junction nucleotides: 4. Germline V gene lookup returns CDR1 SEHNR and CDR2 FQNEAQ (reference sequence). The CDR3 consists of 15 residues. For the CDR3, the DNA is TGTGCCAGCAGCTCCGGGGACAGCAGCAATCAGCCCCAGCATTTT. Translated, it gives CASSSGDSSNQPQHF.

The chain has TRBV7-9 and TRBJ2-1; 13 bases agree with TRBD2. The CDR3 contains 17 residues. The V segment lost 5 bases and the J segment 10 bases; nucleotides outside the gene matches: 14. Per germline, CDR1 SEHNR and CDR2 FQNEAQ (reference sequence). The CDR3 sequence: CASSPTIGLAGEGEQFF. CDR3 coding DNA: TGTGCCAGCAGCCCGACCATTGGACTAGCGGGAGAGGGCGAGCAGTTCTTC.

This clonotype was seen a single time. The genes are TRBV4-1 and TRBJ1-3; D not certain. Trimming took 0 bases from V and 4 from J, leaving 4 bases between them. Germline values: CDR1 MGHRA, CDR2 YSYEKL. This CDR3 has 13 amino acids. The CDR3 bases are TGCGCCAGCAGCCAAGATTCGGGAAACACCATATATTTT. It encodes CASSQDSGNTIYF.

CDR3 loop: CASSLERGNGYEQYF. The CDR3 coding sequence is TGTGCCAGCAGCTTAGAACGGGGGAACGGGTACGAGCAGTACTTC. The chain uses TRBV7-8 and TRBJ2-7, with TRBD2 as a possible D gene (6 bases). The CDR3 is made up of 15 amino acids. With 1 base removed from V and 4 bases from J, the gap between germline ends came to 14 bases. Germline-derived CDR1 and CDR2 are SGHVS and FQNEAQ.

This clonotype was found a few times. V gene TRBV28 combines with J gene TRBJ2-3, with 9 bases matching TRBD2. Unmatched junction bases numbered 2, after V lost 4 bases and J lost 3 bases. This CDR3 has 14 residues. Germline V gives CDR1 MDHEN, CDR2 SYDVKM. The CDR3 DNA reads TGTGCCAGCAGTTCGCGGGGGGGGACAGATACGCAGTATTTT. It is translated as CASSSRGGTDTQYF.

V and J are TRBV6-1 and TRBJ2-1; TRBD2 is a possible D gene (6 bases). Germline loops: CDR1 MNHNS, CDR2 SASEGT. Trimming shortened V by 5 bases and J by 4 bases, and 18 bases separated the two germline ends. The length of the CDR3 is 16 residues. CDR3 sequence (DNA): TGTGCCAGCAGTCCATTGCCCCCAGGGACTTACAATGAGCAGTTCTTC. Its protein product is CASSPLPPGTYNEQFF.

The rearrangement links TRBV20-1 to TRBJ2-7, with 8 bases fitting TRBD1. Germline V lookup: CDR1 DFQATT, CDR2 SNEGSKA (reference sequence). The V segment lost 3 bases and the J segment 0 bases; nucleotides outside the gene matches: 7. The CDR3 covers 15 residues. CDR3 in DNA: TGCAGTGCTAGGGAAAGGACAGGGAGCTCCTACGAGCAGTACTTC. Translating gives CSARERTGSSYEQYF.

The gene calls are TRBV9 and TRBJ2-5, with no clear D. The ends were cut back, 4 bases at V and 7 bases at J, with 17 bases in the middle. This CDR3 has 14 residues. In germline, CDR1 is SGDLS, CDR2 YYNGEE. The CDR3 loop is CASSPMDQTGTQYF. CDR3 nucleotides: TGTGCCAGCAGCCCCATGGACCAGACGGGGACCCAGTACTTC.